Detailed here is one T cell receptor beta chain. This table comes from immunoSEQ multiplex PCR, and its TCRdb copy is limited to in-frame clones, with some not included. The sample lists about 64,000 clones, approximately 94% occurring once. The CDR3 is 15 amino acids. CDR1 MNHNS and CDR2 SASEGT come from the germline V gene. V gave up 6 bases and J gave up 5 bases; unmatched junction bases: 6. The time point: cycle 4 day 1 (C4D1), after more than 5 weeks of nivolumab. There was relapse after autologous stem cell transplantation in every patient, and there was variation in brentuximab vedotin exposure. These data are taken from a study of PD-1 blockade in classical Hodgkin lymphoma.

V is TRBV6-1 and J is TRBJ2-1; TRBD2 matches at 11 bases. The sequence was obtained from a human donor with classical Hodgkin lymphoma. Sequenced material: peripheral blood mononuclear cells (PBMCs), taken before the fourth cycle of nivolumab. In nucleotides, the CDR3 is TGTGCCAGCAGAGTTAGCGGGAGGGCCAACAATGAGCAGTTCTTC. Amino acids: CASRVSGRANNEQFF.